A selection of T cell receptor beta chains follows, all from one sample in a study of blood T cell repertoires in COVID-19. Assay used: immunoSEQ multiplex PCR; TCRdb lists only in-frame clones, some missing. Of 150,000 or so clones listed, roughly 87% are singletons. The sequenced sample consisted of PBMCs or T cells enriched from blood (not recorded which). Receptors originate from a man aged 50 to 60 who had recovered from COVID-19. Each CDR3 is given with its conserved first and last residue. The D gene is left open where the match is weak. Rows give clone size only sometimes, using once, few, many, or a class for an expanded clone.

CASKILAGGPQETQYF | TGCGCCAGCAAAATCCTCGCGGGAGGTCCCCAAGAGACCCAGTACTTC | . | 16 | TRBD2 | TRBJ2-5 | TRBV10-2
CAISEPGTGGDEQFF | TGTGCCATCAGTGAGCCTGGGACAGGGGGCGATGAGCAGTTCTTC | . | 15 | TRBD1 | TRBJ2-1 | TRBV10-3
CASSPPAGGVSDTQYF | TGTGCCAGCTCACCACCGGCAGGGGGAGTCTCAGATACGCAGTATTTT | once | 16 | TRBD1 | TRBJ2-3 | TRBV18
CASSPRQGLSSYNEQFF | TGTGCCAGTAGTCCTAGACAGGGGCTCAGCTCCTACAATGAGCAGTTCTTC | . | 17 | TRBD1 | TRBJ2-1 | TRBV19
CASSEAGDGNTIYF | TGTGCCAGCAGTGAAGCGGGCGATGGAAACACCATATATTTT | . | 14 | . | TRBJ1-3 | TRBV2
CSARDGRGQYF | TGCAGTGCTAGAGATGGACGGGGGCAGTACTTC | . | 11 | . | TRBJ2-7 | TRBV20-1
CASSVYSETTQYF | TGTGCCAGCAGCGTATACAGTGAGACTACGCAGTATTTT | . | 13 | . | TRBJ2-3 | TRBV27
CASRKGQGYGYTF | TGTGCCAGCAGGAAGGGGCAGGGCTATGGCTACACCTTC | . | 13 | . | TRBJ1-2 | TRBV28
CASSPRQVVEKLFF | TGTGCCAGCTCTCCCCGGCAGGTCGTTGAAAAACTGTTTTTT | . | 14 | . | TRBJ1-4 | TRBV19
CAITEGGKNTGELFF | TGTGCCATCACCGAGGGGGGGAAGAACACCGGGGAGCTGTTTTTT | few | 15 | . | TRBJ2-2 | TRBV6-5
CAISEYRDTGNTIYF | TGTGCCATCAGTGAGTACCGGGACACTGGAAACACCATATATTTT | . | 15 | . | TRBJ1-3 | TRBV10-3
CASSHYTGTYEQYF | TGTGCCAGCAGCCACTATACAGGGACCTACGAGCAGTACTTC | . | 14 | . | TRBJ2-7 | TRBV14
CASSVAGGPGNEQFF | TGTGCCAGCAGCGTCGCGGGGGGGCCCGGCAATGAGCAGTTCTTC | . | 15 | TRBD2 | TRBJ2-1 | TRBV9
CASSPQSSNEKLFF | TGCGCCAGCAGCCCACAGTCCTCTAATGAAAAACTGTTTTTT | . | 14 | . | TRBJ1-4 | TRBV5-1
CASSVRPAGGQVNEQFF | TGTGCCAGCAGTGTCCGACCAGCGGGGGGGCAGGTGAATGAGCAGTTCTTC | . | 17 | TRBD2 | TRBJ2-1 | TRBV6-1
CASSIMQGARNQPQHF | TGTGCCAGTAGTATTATGCAGGGGGCGCGGAATCAGCCCCAGCATTTT | . | 16 | TRBD1 | TRBJ1-5 | TRBV19
CSVAGQAAGYGYTF | TGCAGCGTGGCTGGACAGGCGGCGGGGTATGGCTACACCTTC | . | 14 | TRBD1 | TRBJ1-2 | TRBV29-1
CASIWGAYSNQPQHF | TGTGCCAGCATCTGGGGAGCATATAGCAATCAGCCCCAGCATTTT | . | 15 | . | TRBJ1-5 | TRBV28
CASSISAGLSGNTIYF | TGTGCCAGTAGTATTAGTGCGGGGCTCTCTGGAAACACCATATATTTT | few | 16 | . | TRBJ1-3 | TRBV19
CASSSTGAYGYTF | TGTGCCAGCAGTTCGACAGGGGCTTATGGCTACACCTTC | . | 13 | TRBD1 | TRBJ1-2 | TRBV28
CASSSRGPNYGYTF | TGTGCCAGCAGTTCCAGGGGGCCTAACTATGGCTACACCTTC | . | 14 | TRBD1 | TRBJ1-2 | TRBV27
CASSILPTGEKLFF | TGTGCCAGTAGTATCCTACCTACCGGTGAAAAACTGTTTTTT | . | 14 | . | TRBJ1-4 | TRBV19
CASSQGWLAYEQYF | TGTGCCAGCAGCCAAGGTTGGCTAGCCTACGAGCAGTACTTC | . | 14 | . | TRBJ2-7 | TRBV3-1/TRBV3-2
CASSGKRAAYEQYF | TGTGCCAGCAGCGGCAAGCGGGCCGCCTACGAGCAGTACTTC | . | 14 | . | TRBJ2-7 | TRBV7-8
CASSPPRGRTYNEQFF | TGTGCCAGTAGCCCCCCGCGCGGGAGGACCTACAATGAGCAGTTCTTC | once | 16 | TRBD2 | TRBJ2-1 | TRBV19
CASSSIAGGRSSYEQYF | TGTGCCAGCAGCTCTATAGCGGGGGGCCGTAGCTCCTACGAGCAGTACTTC | . | 17 | TRBD2 | TRBJ2-7 | TRBV2
CASSEARETQYF | TGTGCCAGCAGTGAAGCGCGGGAGACCCAGTACTTC | . | 12 | . | TRBJ2-5 | TRBV2
CASSIGTAYEQYF | TGTGCCAGTAGTATCGGGACAGCCTACGAGCAGTACTTC | . | 13 | TRBD1 | TRBJ2-7 | TRBV19
CASSRTASGNTIYF | TGTGCCAGCAGCCGGACAGCCTCTGGAAACACCATATATTTT | . | 14 | . | TRBJ1-3 | TRBV3-1/TRBV3-2
CASSSLSGETQYF | TGTGCCAGCAGCTCACTAAGTGGAGAGACCCAGTACTTC | . | 13 | . | TRBJ2-5 | TRBV5-6
CASSSGTSVADTQYF | TGTGCCAGCAGCTCCGGGACTAGCGTCGCAGATACGCAGTATTTT | . | 15 | TRBD2 | TRBJ2-3 | TRBV11-3
CASSLDNSGNTIYF | TGTGCCAGTAGTTTGGACAACTCTGGAAACACCATATATTTT | . | 14 | . | TRBJ1-3 | TRBV19